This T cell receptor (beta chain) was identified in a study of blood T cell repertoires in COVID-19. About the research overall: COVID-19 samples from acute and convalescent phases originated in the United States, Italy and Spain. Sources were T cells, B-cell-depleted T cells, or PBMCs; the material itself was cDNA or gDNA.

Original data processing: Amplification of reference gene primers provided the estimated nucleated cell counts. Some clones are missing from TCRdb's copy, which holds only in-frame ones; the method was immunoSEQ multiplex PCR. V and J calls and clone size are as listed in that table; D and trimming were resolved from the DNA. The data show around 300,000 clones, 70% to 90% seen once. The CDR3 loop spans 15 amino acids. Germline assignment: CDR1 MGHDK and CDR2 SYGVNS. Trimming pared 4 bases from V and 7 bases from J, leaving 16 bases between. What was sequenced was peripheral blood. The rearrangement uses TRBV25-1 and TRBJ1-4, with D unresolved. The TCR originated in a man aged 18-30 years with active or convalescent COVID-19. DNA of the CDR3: TGTGCCAGCAGTGCCCACCGCCGGCGGGGTGAAAAACTGTTTTTT. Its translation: CASSAHRRRGEKLFF.